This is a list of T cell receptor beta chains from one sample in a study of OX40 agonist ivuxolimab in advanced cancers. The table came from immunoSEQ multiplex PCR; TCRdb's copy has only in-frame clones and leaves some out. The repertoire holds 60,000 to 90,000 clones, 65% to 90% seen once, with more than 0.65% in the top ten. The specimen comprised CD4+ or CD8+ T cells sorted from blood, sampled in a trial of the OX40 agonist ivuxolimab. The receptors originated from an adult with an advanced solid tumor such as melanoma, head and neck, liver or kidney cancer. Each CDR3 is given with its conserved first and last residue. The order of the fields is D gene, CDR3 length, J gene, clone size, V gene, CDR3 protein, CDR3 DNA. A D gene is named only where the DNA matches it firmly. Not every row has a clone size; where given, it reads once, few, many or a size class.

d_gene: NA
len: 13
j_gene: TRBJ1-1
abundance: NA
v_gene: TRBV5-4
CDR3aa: CASSLDRAGEAFF
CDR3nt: TGTGCCAGCAGCTTGGACAGGGCGGGTGAAGCTTTCTTT

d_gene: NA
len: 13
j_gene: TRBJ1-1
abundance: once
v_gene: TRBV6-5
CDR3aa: CASTTQDSREAFF
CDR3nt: TGTGCCAGCACCACACAGGACAGCCGTGAAGCTTTCTTT

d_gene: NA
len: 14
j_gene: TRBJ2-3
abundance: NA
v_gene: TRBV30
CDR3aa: CAWTRGSITDTQYF
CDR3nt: TGTGCCTGGACTAGGGGGAGCATCACAGATACGCAGTATTTT

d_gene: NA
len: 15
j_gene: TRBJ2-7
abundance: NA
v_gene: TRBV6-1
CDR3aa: CASSDQRRGIYEQYF
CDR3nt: TGTGCCAGCAGTGATCAGCGCCGCGGGATTTACGAGCAGTACTTC

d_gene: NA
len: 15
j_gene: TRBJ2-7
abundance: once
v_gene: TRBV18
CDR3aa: CASSPGMGQTYEQYF
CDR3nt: TGTGCCAGCTCACCGGGGATGGGACAAACCTACGAGCAGTACTTC

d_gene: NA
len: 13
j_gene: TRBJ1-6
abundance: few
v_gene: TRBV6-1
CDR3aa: CASRRDPNSPLHF
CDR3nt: TGTGCCAGCAGGAGGGACCCTAATTCACCCCTCCACTTT

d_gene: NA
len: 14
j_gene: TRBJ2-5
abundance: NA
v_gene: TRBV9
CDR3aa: CASSVGPARETQYF
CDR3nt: TGTGCCAGCAGCGTAGGGCCCGCTAGAGAGACCCAGTACTTC

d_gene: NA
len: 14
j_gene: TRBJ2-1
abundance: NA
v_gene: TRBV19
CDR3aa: CASSIDNWDNEQFF
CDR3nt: TGTGCCAGTAGTATAGACAACTGGGACAATGAGCAGTTCTTC

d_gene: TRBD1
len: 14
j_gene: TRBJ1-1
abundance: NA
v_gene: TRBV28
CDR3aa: CASTLGQPNTEAFF
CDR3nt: TGTGCCAGCACTTTGGGACAGCCGAACACTGAAGCTTTCTTT

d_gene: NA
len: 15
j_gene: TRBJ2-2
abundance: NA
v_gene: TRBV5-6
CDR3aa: CASSLLGENTGELFF
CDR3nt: TGTGCCAGCAGCTTGCTGGGCGAAAACACCGGGGAGCTGTTTTTT

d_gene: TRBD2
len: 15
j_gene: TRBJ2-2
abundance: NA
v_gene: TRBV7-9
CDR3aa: CASSSGLAGAGELFF
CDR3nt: TGTGCCAGCAGCTCGGGACTAGCGGGGGCCGGGGAGCTGTTTTTT

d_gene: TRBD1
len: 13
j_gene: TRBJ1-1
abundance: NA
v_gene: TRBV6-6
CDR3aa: CASRWDRATEAFF
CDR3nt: TGTGCCAGCAGGTGGGACAGGGCTACTGAAGCTTTCTTT

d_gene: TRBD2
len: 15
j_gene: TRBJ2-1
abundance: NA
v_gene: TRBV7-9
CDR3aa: CASSSQRGAYNEQLF
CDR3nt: TGTGCCAGCAGCTCCCAGCGGGGGGCCTACAATGAGCAGCTCTTC

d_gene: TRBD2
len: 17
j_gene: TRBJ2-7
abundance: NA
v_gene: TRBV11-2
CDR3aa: CASSLGLAGVSSYEQYF
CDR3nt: TGTGCCAGCAGCTTAGGACTAGCGGGGGTTAGCTCCTACGAGCAGTACTTC

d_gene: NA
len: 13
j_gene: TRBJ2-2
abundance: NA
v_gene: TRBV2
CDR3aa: CASRPTNTGELFF
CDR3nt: TGTGCCAGCAGGCCTACGAACACCGGGGAGCTGTTTTTT

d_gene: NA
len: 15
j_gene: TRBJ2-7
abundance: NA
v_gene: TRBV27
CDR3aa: CASSFSVGSAYEQYF
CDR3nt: TGTGCCAGCAGTTTCTCCGTGGGCAGCGCCTACGAGCAGTACTTC

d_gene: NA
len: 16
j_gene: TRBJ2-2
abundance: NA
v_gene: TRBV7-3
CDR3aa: CASSPQTAANTGELFF
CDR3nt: TGTGCCAGCAGCCCCCAGACGGCCGCGAACACCGGGGAGCTGTTTTTT

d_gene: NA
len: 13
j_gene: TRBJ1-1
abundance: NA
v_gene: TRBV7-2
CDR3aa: CASSREGNTEAFF
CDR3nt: TGTGCCAGCAGCCGGGAGGGAAACACTGAAGCTTTCTTT

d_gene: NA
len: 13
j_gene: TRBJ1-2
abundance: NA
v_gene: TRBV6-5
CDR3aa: CASGFGSGYGYTF
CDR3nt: TGTGCCAGTGGATTCGGGTCAGGGTATGGCTACACCTTC

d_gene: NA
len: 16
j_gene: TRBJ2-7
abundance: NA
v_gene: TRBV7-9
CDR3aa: CASSLEPDYRPYEQYF
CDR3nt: TGTGCCAGCAGCTTAGAACCGGACTATCGTCCCTACGAGCAGTACTTC